These 26 T cell receptor beta chains were all obtained from the same sample, sequenced in a study of lymphopenia after photon versus proton radiotherapy. Assay: immunoSEQ multiplex PCR; the TCRdb copy retains only in-frame clones and omits some. The sample lists around 25,000 clones, 85% occurring once. The sequences come from peripheral blood, collected from a patient treated with photon-based radiotherapy. All receptors come from a man between 60 and 75 years old with pancreatic cancer.

This chain connects TRBV6-6 to TRBJ1-1; 8 nucleotides match TRBD1. This CDR3 has 15 residues. V gave up 2 bases and J gave up 5 bases; unmatched junction bases: 7. The germline V gene encodes CDR1 MNHNY and CDR2 SVGAGI (reference sequence). CDR3 region: CASSYARGRRTEAFF. CDR3 DNA sequence: TGTGCCAGCAGTTACGCCAGGGGGCGGAGGACTGAAGCTTTCTTT.

This CDR3 reads CASSEGLTGGGSLPYEQYF. The CDR3, as DNA: TGTGCCAGCAGTGAAGGATTAACAGGGGGCGGCTCGCTTCCCTACGAGCAGTACTTC. This rearrangement joins TRBV6-1 to TRBJ2-7, with 9 positions matching TRBD1. Germline CDR1 MNHNS, CDR2 SASEGT. The CDR3 loop spans 19 amino acids. Losses at the gene ends were 1 base for V and 2 bases for J; bases not matched to a gene: 15.

This chain joins TRBV5-1 and TRBJ1-6, with TRBD1 as a possible D gene (5 bases). CDR3 length: 14 residues. Germline values: CDR1 SGHRS, CDR2 YFSETQ. Trimming left V 4 bases short and J 7 bases short, with 12 bases between. The CDR3 spells CASSLGTENSPLHF. The CDR3 nucleotides read TGCGCCAGCAGCCTAGGGACGGAGAATTCACCCCTCCACTTT.

The CDR3 loop reads CASSQLPTNTYEQYF. The CDR3 DNA reads as TGCGCCAGCAGCCAACTCCCGACTAATACCTACGAGCAGTACTTC. The chain carries TRBV5-1 and TRBJ2-7, with a tentative D call TRBD2 (5 bases). This CDR3 is 15 amino acids long. Germline CDR1 and CDR2: SGHRS and YFSETQ. V was cut by 4 bases and J by 2 bases, with 16 bases left in between.

The J gene is TRBJ1-2, the V gene TRBV5-1; TRBD1 might be the D (6 bases). Germline V gene lookup returns CDR1 SGHRS and CDR2 YFSETQ. The CDR3 is 13 amino acids. V gave up 4 bases and J gave up 5 bases, with 12 bases separating them. CDR3 amino acids: CASSPGTSYGYTF. DNA for the CDR3: TGCGCCAGCAGCCCCGGGACAAGTTATGGCTACACCTTC. The whole variable domain, remainder taken from reference TRBV5-1 and TRBJ1-2, is KAGVTQTPRYLIKTRGQQVTLSCSPISGHRSVSWYQQTPGQGLQFLFEYFSETQRNKGNFPGRFSGRQFSNSRSEMNVSTLELGDSALYLCASSPGTSYGYTFGSGTRLTVV.

The genes are TRBV5-1 and TRBJ1-1; no reliable D call. The CDR3 has 13 residues. Germline V gives CDR1 SGHRS, CDR2 YFSETQ. V was cut by 0 bases and J by 6 bases, with 9 bases left in between. The CDR3 loop is CASSLGGSAEAFF. CDR3 sequence (DNA): TGCGCCAGCAGCTTGGGAGGGTCCGCTGAAGCTTTCTTT.

V and J are TRBV6-6 and TRBJ2-7; the D gene is possibly TRBD1 (6 bases). This CDR3 has 13 residues. The V end was cut by 8 bases, the J end by 3 bases, with 14 bases between. Per germline, CDR1 MNHNY and CDR2 SVGAGI (reference sequence). The CDR3 spells CASGLQGIYEQYF. For the CDR3, the DNA is TGTGCCAGCGGATTACAGGGCATCTACGAGCAGTACTTC.

The chain recombines TRBV5-4 with TRBJ2-5; D gene unclear. The CDR3 extends over 14 amino acids. The ends were cut back, 0 bases at V and 4 bases at J, with 10 bases in the middle. Germline lookup yields CDR1 SGHNT and CDR2 YYREEE (reference sequence). The CDR3 here is CASSLAAGRETQYF. The CDR3 DNA follows: TGTGCCAGCAGCTTGGCCGCAGGAAGAGAGACCCAGTACTTC. The variable domain in full, completed from reference TRBV5-4 and TRBJ2-5, reads ETGVTQSPTHLIKTRGQQVTLRCSSQSGHNTVSWYQQALGQGPQFIFQYYREEENGRGNFPPRFSGLQFPNYSSELNVNALELDDSALYLCASSLAAGRETQYFGPGTRLLVL.

This clone has just one count. This sequence joins TRBV18 and TRBJ2-7; tentative D call: TRBD1 (6 bases). V lost 3 bases to trimming and J lost 2 bases, with 11 bases between them. Germline CDR1 KGHSH, CDR2 LQKENI. This CDR3 has 14 amino acids. In DNA form, the CDR3 reads TGTGCCAGCTCACCGGGACACCTAACCTACGAGCAGTACTTC. Its protein is CASSPGHLTYEQYF.

This clone was detected only once. The chain joins TRBV2 to TRBJ2-7; TRBD1 agrees at 7 bases. The CDR3 extends over 13 amino acids. V lost 7 bases and J lost 1; bases outside the gene matches: 4. Germline loops: CDR1 SNHLY, CDR2 FYNNEI. The CDR3 region is CASTRGQSYEQYF. For the CDR3, the DNA is TGTGCCAGCACGAGGGGGCAGTCCTACGAGCAGTACTTC.

The chain links TRBV7-3 to TRBJ1-1, with D maybe TRBD1 (6 bases). The CDR3 is 14 residues long. The germline V and J ends were trimmed by 0 bases and 4 bases, with 9 bases remaining between them. Germline V gene sequence: CDR1 SGHTA, CDR2 FQGTGA. Written as DNA, the CDR3 is TGTGCCAGCAGCTTAACTCAGGGGAGCACTGAAGCTTTCTTT. Translated, it gives CASSLTQGSTEAFF.

This chain uses TRBV18 with TRBJ2-1; tentative D call: TRBD2 (6 bases). Germline V CDR1 and CDR2: KGHSH, LQKENI. V was pared by 4 bases and J by 2 bases, with 15 bases between. The CDR3 is made up of 16 amino acids. In DNA, the CDR3 is TGTGCCAGCTCACGATTGGCGGGGAGAGCCTACAATGAGCAGTTCTTC. Translating gives CASSRLAGRAYNEQFF.

The chain combines TRBV18 with TRBJ1-1, with TRBD1 matching 7 bases. This CDR3 region has 13 residues. Looked up from germline, CDR1 is KGHSH and CDR2 is LQKENI. Trimming removed 5 bases from V and 7 bases from J; junction bases left unmatched: 7. The CDR3 here is CASSSDRVGEAFF. CDR3 DNA sequence: TGTGCCAGCTCATCCGACAGGGTAGGTGAAGCTTTCTTT.

The rearrangement joins TRBV7-8 to TRBJ2-5; 8 bases map to TRBD1. The J call is doubtful: the DNA matches TRBJ2-7 better. Germline CDR1 and CDR2: SGHVS and FQNEAQ. CDR3 length: 15 amino acids. As DNA, the CDR3 is TGTGCCAGCAGCACCGGGACAGGAGGGTCCTACGAGCAGTACTTC. Residues: CASSTGTGGSYEQYF.

This chain joins TRBV9 and TRBJ2-1; 7 nucleotides line up with TRBD1. CDR3 length: 15 residues. The V and J ends lost 2 bases and 6 bases, in that order; junction bases with no gene match: 8. From germline, CDR1 is SGDLS and CDR2 YYNGEE. The CDR3 region is CASSVQFNRGNEQFF. The CDR3 coding sequence is TGTGCCAGCAGCGTCCAGTTCAACAGGGGCAATGAGCAGTTCTTC.

The chain recombines TRBV4-2 with TRBJ1-3; D ambiguous. The CDR3 length is 16 residues. The germline V gene has CDR1 LGHNA and CDR2 YNFKEQ. V lost 0 bases and J lost 4, with 13 bases in between. Here the CDR3 DNA reads TGTGCCAGCAGCCAAGATGTAGGGAGGTGGGGAAACACCATATATTTT. Protein: CASSQDVGRWGNTIYF.

The CDR3 region has the DNA TGCGCCAGCAGCCAAATAGGGAACACTGAAGCTTTCTTT. This gives the protein CASSQIGNTEAFF. The gene calls are TRBV4-3 and TRBJ1-1; no definite D call. The CDR3 length is 13 residues. V shed 2 bases and J shed 1 base, with 5 bases lying between them. The germline V gene has CDR1 LGHNA and CDR2 YSLEER.

The V gene is TRBV30, the J gene TRBJ1-2; no reliable D call. CDR3 length equals 14 residues. Trimming removed 2 bases from V and 8 bases from J, with 18 bases in between. CDR1 is GTSNPN, CDR2 SVGIG, per germline (reference sequence). CDR3 bases: TGTGCCTGGAGTCGTGTCAGGTCTCCTCGGGGCTACACCTTC. Translated, it gives CAWSRVRSPRGYTF.

The chain has TRBV27 and TRBJ1-3; a possible D gene is TRBD1 (5 bases). CDR3 length equals 17 residues. Germline CDR1 and CDR2: MNHEY and SMNVEV (reference sequence). V lost 6 bases and J 0 bases, leaving 18 bases between the germline ends. CDR3 DNA sequence: TGTGCCAGCAGGGGATACGGGACCGGGAGCTCTGGAAACACCATATATTTT. It specifies CASRGYGTGSSGNTIYF.

This chain connects TRBV9 to TRBJ2-2; TRBD1 is a possible D gene (5 bases). V was cut by 0 bases and J by 7 bases, with 25 bases left in between. Germline values: CDR1 SGDLS, CDR2 YYNGEE. CDR3 length: 19 residues. CDR3 residues: CASSVGQFAGQGYGGELFF. The CDR3 DNA follows: TGTGCCAGCAGCGTAGGTCAGTTTGCCGGCCAGGGCTATGGCGGGGAGCTGTTTTTT.

J is TRBJ1-5 and V is TRBV7-2; TRBD1 agrees at 8 bases. The CDR3 totals 15 residues. V gave up 5 bases and J gave up 6 bases; unmatched junction bases: 9. Per the germline V gene, CDR1 is SGHTA and CDR2 is FQGNSA. CDR3 residues: CASSLGQASGQPQHF. The CDR3 coding sequence is TGTGCCAGCAGCCTGGGACAGGCGAGCGGTCAGCCCCAGCATTTT.

For the CDR3, the DNA is TGTGCCAGCAGACTAGCCGGGCGCACAGATACGCAGTATTTT. It codes for CASRLAGRTDTQYF. This chain connects TRBV6-6 to TRBJ2-3, with a tentative D call TRBD2 (6 bases). Germline CDR1 is MNHNY and CDR2 is SVGAGI (reference sequence). V lost 6 bases to trimming and J lost 1 base, with 11 bases between them. The CDR3 spans 14 residues.

This clone is judged medium-sized. The chain is built from TRBV19 and TRBJ2-7, with D possibly TRBD1 on 6 matching bases. Germline V gives CDR1 LNHDA, CDR2 SQIVND (reference sequence). The CDR3 totals 16 residues. V lost 6 bases to trimming and J lost 1 base, with 19 bases between them. CDR3 sequence reads: CASSPLTQGPSYEQYF. DNA of the CDR3: TGTGCCAGTAGCCCCCTCACGCAGGGGCCATCCTACGAGCAGTACTTC.

The rearrangement joins TRBV9 to TRBJ2-5; TRBD2 might be the D (6 bases). The V gene's germline CDR1 is SGDLS and CDR2 YYNGEE. V lost 0 bases and J lost 1, with 7 bases in between. The CDR3 runs to 14 residues. CDR3 residues: CASSVEGLQETQYF. The CDR3 DNA reads as TGTGCCAGCAGCGTAGAGGGACTCCAAGAGACCCAGTACTTC.

The V call is TRBV19, the J call TRBJ2-7, with D possibly being TRBD2 (6 bases). The CDR3 totals 14 residues. Germline V gene lookup returns CDR1 LNHDA and CDR2 SQIVND (reference sequence). The V gene lost 4 bases and the J gene lost 0 bases, with 10 bases spanning the gap. Here the CDR3 DNA reads TGTGCCAGTAGTAGCGGGACGTACTCCTACGAGCAGTACTTC. It is translated as CASSSGTYSYEQYF.

V is TRBV10-3 and J is TRBJ2-3, with TRBD2 as a possible D gene (6 bases). V was trimmed by 5 bases and J by 1 base, leaving 13 bases between them. The CDR3 has 15 residues. Germline loops: CDR1 ENHRY, CDR2 SYGVKD. The CDR3 here is CAISSTSLGTDTQYF. The DNA of the CDR3 is TGTGCCATCAGTTCGACTAGTCTCGGCACAGATACGCAGTATTTT.